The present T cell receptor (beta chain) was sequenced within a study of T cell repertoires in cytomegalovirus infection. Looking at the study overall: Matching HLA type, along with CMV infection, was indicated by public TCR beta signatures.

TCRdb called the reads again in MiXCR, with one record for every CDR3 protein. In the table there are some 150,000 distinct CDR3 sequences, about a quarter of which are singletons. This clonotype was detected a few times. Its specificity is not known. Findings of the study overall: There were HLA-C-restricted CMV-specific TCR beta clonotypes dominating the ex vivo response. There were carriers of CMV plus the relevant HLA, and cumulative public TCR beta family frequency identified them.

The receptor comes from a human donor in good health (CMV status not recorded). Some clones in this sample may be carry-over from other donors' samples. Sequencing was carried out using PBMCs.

The CDR3 DNA reads TGTGCCAGCAGTGACCATCCGGGACAGGGGGCGCCGGGCAATCAGCCCCAGCATTTT. This sequence encodes CASSDHPGQGAPGNQPQHF. The chain joins TRBV6-4 to TRBJ1-5; 12 nucleotides match TRBD1. The CDR3 has 19 residues. CDR1 is MRHNA and CDR2 is SNTAGT in the germline V gene. Trimming took 2 bases from V and 2 from J; bases not matched to a gene: 10.